Following are 30 T cell receptor beta chains from one sample sequenced in a study of blood T cell repertoires in COVID-19 (TCRdb year 2020). Library construction relied on the immunoSEQ multiplex PCR assay. This immuneACCESS table, as held by TCRdb, lists in-frame sequences with V and J called but not all clones. Of the missing ones, under half trace to an unresolved V gene in checked studies; the others have no known cause. Within this sample are 100,000 to 150,000 clones, with 85% of them counted one time only. The top ten clonotypes cover approximately 6.6% of the sample. Sequenced input: peripheral blood. The receptor set was obtained from an elderly man with active or convalescent COVID-19.

The V call is TRBV28, the J call TRBJ2-7; 7 bases are shared with TRBD2. Germline lookup yields CDR1 MDHEN and CDR2 SYDVKM. After removal of 5 bases from V and 0 bases from J, the junction contained 22 bases not matched to a gene. The CDR3 extends over 20 amino acids. The CDR3 DNA is TGTGCCAGCAGTGGGAGGGTATTTGTGGGACTGAGGAGTTTCTCCTACGAGCAGTACTTC. Protein sequence: CASSGRVFVGLRSFSYEQYF.

This clone has only one observation. The rearrangement joins TRBV3-1 (or the pseudogene TRBV3-2) to TRBJ2-1; 11 bases agree with TRBD2. Per the germline V gene, CDR1 is LGHDT and CDR2 is YNNKEL (reference sequence). With 6 bases clipped from V and 0 bases from J, the junction kept 10 bases outside the gene matches. There are 18 residues in the CDR3. The CDR3 is CASRYLAGGSSSYNEQFF. The CDR3 DNA sequence: TGTGCCAGCAGATACCTAGCGGGGGGTTCGAGCTCCTACAATGAGCAGTTCTTC.

This chain joins TRBV28 and TRBJ1-2, with D perhaps TRBD1 (5 bases). Between the trimmed V and J ends, which lost 10 bases and 4 bases, there was a span of 13 bases. The CDR3 consists of 12 residues. In germline, CDR1 is MDHEN, CDR2 SYDVKM. CDR3 protein: CANGRGGYGYTF. CDR3 bases: TGTGCCAACGGCCGGGGGGGCTATGGCTACACCTTC.

The chain joins TRBV2 to TRBJ1-2, with a tentative D call TRBD1 (5 bases). This CDR3 is built from 13 residues. The ends were cut back, 9 bases at V and 8 bases at J, with 19 bases in the middle. Germline V lookup: CDR1 SNHLY, CDR2 FYNNEI. Here the CDR3 reads CASLWVGVDGYTF. As DNA, the CDR3 is TGTGCCAGTTTGTGGGTAGGGGTAGACGGCTACACCTTC.

The chain recombines TRBV28 with TRBJ2-7, with a possible D match to TRBD2 (5 bases). CDR1 MDHEN and CDR2 SYDVKM come from the germline V gene. With 4 bases removed from V and 2 bases from J, the gap between germline ends came to 12 bases. This CDR3 spans 14 amino acids. CDR3 in DNA: TGTGCCAGCAGTTCGGCGGTGGGAGCCTACGAGCAGTACTTC. Residues: CASSSAVGAYEQYF.

V usage is TRBV7-2 and J usage is TRBJ2-5; TRBD2 aligns across 10 bases. From germline, CDR1 is SGHTA and CDR2 FQGNSA. This CDR3 is 16 amino acids long. V shed 2 bases, J shed 4 bases, and the junction held 7 bases outside the gene matches. CDR3 region: CASSLPSGRGAETQYF. The CDR3 DNA sequence: TGTGCCAGCAGCTTACCTAGCGGGAGAGGGGCAGAGACCCAGTACTTC.

CDR3 amino acids: CASSQDLQGNYGYTF. DNA for the CDR3: TGTGCCAGCAGCCAAGACCTCCAGGGGAACTATGGCTACACCTTC. The chain employs TRBV3-1 (or the pseudogene TRBV3-2) and TRBJ1-2; perhaps TRBD1 as D (6 bases). The CDR3 extends over 15 amino acids. V lost 0 bases, J lost 2 bases, and 10 bases lay in between. Germline loops: CDR1 LGHDT, CDR2 YNNKEL (reference sequence).

V gene TRBV4-2 combines with J gene TRBJ1-3; no firm D call. Between the trimmed V and J ends, which lost 3 bases and 3 bases, there was a span of 15 bases. Germline CDR1 and CDR2: LGHNA and YNFKEQ. The CDR3 contains 16 residues. The CDR3 loop reads CASSHLVGEGGNTIYF. The CDR3 nucleotides read TGTGCCAGCAGCCACCTAGTCGGGGAAGGTGGAAACACCATATATTTT.

The gene calls are TRBV7-8 and TRBJ2-1; the D gene is possibly TRBD2 (6 bases). Germline V gene sequence: CDR1 SGHVS, CDR2 FQNEAQ. V lost 3 bases and J 0 bases, leaving 9 bases between the germline ends. The CDR3 consists of 15 residues. DNA for the CDR3: TGTGCCAGCAGCTTGGGGGGAAACTCCTACAATGAGCAGTTCTTC. Protein: CASSLGGNSYNEQFF. Full variable domain (outside the CDR3, taken from reference TRBV7-8 and TRBJ2-1): GAGVSQSPRYKVAKRGQDVALRCDPISGHVSLFWYQQALGQGPEFLTYFQNEAQLDKSGLPSDRFFAERPEGSVSTLKIQRTQQEDSAVYLCASSLGGNSYNEQFFGPGTRLTVL.

The chain is built from TRBV20-1 and TRBJ1-3; D is undetermined. The V gene's germline CDR1 is DFQATT and CDR2 SNEGSKA (reference sequence). V lost 3 bases to trimming and J lost 0 bases, with 9 bases between them. The CDR3 is made up of 14 amino acids. The CDR3 coding sequence is TGCAGTGCTAGTCCGGACTCCTCTGGAAACACCATATATTTT. It translates to CSASPDSSGNTIYF.

The rearrangement joins TRBV5-1 to TRBJ1-1; 9 bases are shared with TRBD1. V trimming: 0 bases; J trimming: 5 bases; junction bases outside the gene matches: 2. The CDR3 contains 14 residues. Per germline, CDR1 SGHRS and CDR2 YFSETQ. Written as DNA, the CDR3 is TGCGCCAGCAGCTTGGCGGGACAGGGAACTGAAGCTTTCTTT. This gives the protein CASSLAGQGTEAFF.

In DNA form, the CDR3 reads TGTGCCAGCAGTTTATGGACTAGCGGGAGGGCAAACATTCAGTACTTC. It translates to CASSLWTSGRANIQYF. The chain uses TRBV27 and TRBJ2-4; 15 bases are shared with TRBD2. Per the germline V gene, CDR1 is MNHEY and CDR2 is SMNVEV (reference sequence). J gave up 6 bases and V 1 base, and 1 base lay outside the gene matches. The CDR3 loop spans 16 amino acids.

The rearrangement links TRBV3-1 (or the pseudogene TRBV3-2) to TRBJ1-6, with D tentatively TRBD1 (5 bases). The V gene's germline CDR1 is LGHDT and CDR2 YNNKEL (reference sequence). This CDR3 comprises 14 residues. V lost 2 bases, J lost 7 bases, and 9 bases lay in between. The CDR3 loop reads CASSQTTANSPLHF. The CDR3 DNA reads as TGTGCCAGCAGCCAAACGACAGCCAATTCACCCCTCCACTTT.

This clone was recorded only once. This rearrangement joins TRBV24-1 to TRBJ2-3, with D possibly matching TRBD2 (5 bases). V lost 5 bases and J 4 bases, leaving 15 bases between the germline ends. Looked up from germline, CDR1 is KGHDR and CDR2 is SFDVKD. CDR3 length equals 15 residues. The CDR3 nucleotides read TGTGCCACCAGTGCGCTAGCTGGCCCCTCAGATACGCAGTATTTT. Translation: CATSALAGPSDTQYF.

This sequence joins TRBV28 and TRBJ2-3; the D gene is possibly TRBD2 (5 bases). CDR3 length: 11 amino acids. The germline V and J ends were trimmed by 6 bases and 6 bases, with 7 bases remaining between them. The germline V gene has CDR1 MDHEN and CDR2 SYDVKM. CDR3 amino acids: CASRERDTQYF. The DNA for the CDR3 is TGTGCCAGCAGAGAGCGGGATACGCAGTATTTT.

The chain employs TRBV3-1 (or the pseudogene TRBV3-2) and TRBJ2-1, with TRBD2 matching over 12 bases. With 4 bases clipped from V and 4 bases from J, the junction kept 5 bases outside the gene matches. There are 16 residues in the CDR3. From germline, CDR1 is LGHDT and CDR2 YNNKEL (reference sequence). For the CDR3, the DNA is TGTGCCAGCAGCCCGTGGACTAGCGGGGTGTACAATGAGCAGTTCTTC. Residues: CASSPWTSGVYNEQFF.

A remark on this clone: Additional DNA sequences in this sample encode the identical CDR3. This chain connects TRBV29-1 to TRBJ2-3, with 10 positions matching TRBD1. This CDR3 region has 14 residues. Trimming cost V 5 bases and J 4 bases; bases outside gene matches: 6. Per germline, CDR1 SQVTM and CDR2 ANQGSEA. The CDR3 nucleotides are TGCAGCGTTTGGGACAGGGGTCGCGCAGATACGCAGTATTTT. As protein: CSVWDRGRADTQYF.

This chain connects TRBV27 to TRBJ1-2; D may be TRBD1 (5 bases). Deletions cut 2 bases from V and 6 bases from J, with 13 bases between. From germline, CDR1 is MNHEY and CDR2 SMNVEV (reference sequence). The CDR3 consists of 14 residues. The CDR3 region has the DNA TGTGCCAGCAGTTTACAGGGTTCGGACAATGGCTACACCTTC. Amino acid sequence: CASSLQGSDNGYTF.

The rearrangement links TRBV18 to TRBJ2-3; maybe TRBD2 (5 bases). Trimming left V 3 bases short and J 0 bases short, with 7 bases between. Germline V gene data show CDR1 as KGHSH and CDR2 as LQKENI. The length of the CDR3 is 14 residues. CDR3 nucleotides: TGTGCCAGCTCACCGGGAGCTAGCACAGATACGCAGTATTTT. Residues: CASSPGASTDTQYF.

In its sample, this clone was seen a few times. V usage is TRBV7-8 and J usage is TRBJ2-2; TRBD1 matches at 7 bases. CDR3 length: 19 amino acids. The V gene end was trimmed by 5 bases and the J gene end by 3 bases; junction bases not matched to a gene: 18. The germline gives CDR1 SGHVS, CDR2 FQNEAQ. In DNA, the CDR3 is TGTGCCAGCAGCCCATCCGCGGACAGGAGTCAAGCTCACACCGGGGAGCTGTTTTTT. Its protein is CASSPSADRSQAHTGELFF.

The chain uses TRBV6-2 or TRBV6-3 and TRBJ1-6; a possible D gene is TRBD1 (6 bases). This CDR3 contains 14 residues. Trimming took 5 bases from V and 9 from J, leaving 14 bases between them. Germline lookup yields CDR1 MNHEY and CDR2 SVGEGT. The CDR3 loop reads CASSTGTLSSPLHF. CDR3 coding DNA: TGTGCCAGCAGTACCGGGACATTGAGTTCACCCCTCCACTTT.

The CDR3 bases are TGTGCTAGTGTCAGGAGGACAGGGGTTATGGGGGAGCAGTACTTC. Its protein product is CASVRRTGVMGEQYF. V gene TRBV12-5 combines with J gene TRBJ2-7; 9 bases align to TRBD1. The germline V gene has CDR1 LGHNT and CDR2 FRNRAP. Trimming removed 7 bases from V and 7 bases from J; junction bases left unmatched: 14. The CDR3 runs 15 residues.

This clone has a single count. The chain's CDR3 is CASSPTMHNEQFF. In nucleotides, the CDR3 is TGTGCCAGCAGCCCAACAATGCACAATGAGCAGTTCTTC. The chain uses TRBV7-3 and TRBJ2-1; D not resolved. Per germline, CDR1 SGHTA and CDR2 FQGTGA. V gave up 5 bases and J gave up 5 bases, with 10 bases separating them. The CDR3 has 13 amino acids. The entire variable domain, with the rest obtained from reference TRBV7-3 and TRBJ2-1, is as follows: GAGVSQTPSNKVTEKGKYVELRCDPISGHTALYWYRQSLGQGPEFLIYFQGTGAADDSGLPNDRFFAVRPEGSVSTLKIQRTERGDSAVYLCASSPTMHNEQFFGPGTRLTVL.

This rearrangement joins TRBV7-9 to TRBJ1-3, with TRBD1 identical over 7 bases. CDR3 length: 15 amino acids. V was clipped by 3 bases and J by 0 bases; unmatched bases: 2. Germline values: CDR1 SEHNR, CDR2 FQNEAQ (reference sequence). The CDR3 spells CASSLGQSSGNTIYF. CDR3 nucleotide sequence: TGTGCCAGCAGCTTGGGACAGAGCTCTGGAAACACCATATATTTT.

This clone was counted a single time. The rearrangement uses TRBV28 and TRBJ1-5; no clear D. The CDR3 is 13 residues long. V gave up 3 bases and J gave up 4 bases, with 7 bases separating them. Germline assignment: CDR1 MDHEN and CDR2 SYDVKM. The CDR3 bases are TGTGCCAGCAGTTTTCCGGGAAATCAGCCCCAGCATTTT. Its protein is CASSFPGNQPQHF.

The CDR3: CASSLSVGGTGELFF. The CDR3 nucleotides are TGTGCCAGCAGCTTAAGCGTCGGGGGGACCGGGGAGCTGTTTTTT. The chain combines TRBV7-9 with TRBJ2-2; 7 bases map to TRBD2. There are 15 residues in the CDR3. In germline, CDR1 is SEHNR, CDR2 FQNEAQ (reference sequence). Trimming at V came to 2 bases and at J to 5 bases, leaving 5 bases not matched to a gene.

This clone was counted a few times. The rearrangement links TRBV28 to TRBJ1-2; D gene uncertain. V lost 8 bases and J 2 bases, leaving 18 bases between the germline ends. The CDR3 consists of 15 residues. Germline V gene data show CDR1 as MDHEN and CDR2 as SYDVKM. The CDR3 region has the DNA TGTGCCAGCGTATCTCAGGCCACCGACAACTATGGCTACACCTTC. It codes for CASVSQATDNYGYTF.

The V gene is TRBV6-2 or TRBV6-3, the J gene TRBJ2-7; TRBD2 aligns across 13 bases. This CDR3 is built from 16 residues. V was clipped by 5 bases and J by 0 bases; unmatched bases: 4. CDR1 is MNHEY and CDR2 is SVGEGT in the germline V gene. The CDR3 nucleotides read TGTGCCAGCAGTACCTGGACTAGCGGGAGCTCCTACGAGCAGTACTTC. This gives the protein CASSTWTSGSSYEQYF.

The chain has TRBV5-1 and TRBJ1-3; D remains unclear. The V gene's germline CDR1 is SGHRS and CDR2 YFSETQ. Between the trimmed V and J ends, which lost 1 base and 4 bases, there was a span of 3 bases. This CDR3 contains 12 residues. In nucleotides, the CDR3 is TGCGCCAGCAGCTTGCCGGGAAACACCATATATTTT. This sequence encodes CASSLPGNTIYF.

The chain employs TRBV4-1 and TRBJ2-1, with 9 bases fitting TRBD2. The CDR3 sequence is 18 residues long. Looked up from germline, CDR1 is MGHRA and CDR2 is YSYEKL. V shed 0 bases and J 7 bases; nucleotides not matched to a gene: 13. In DNA form, the CDR3 reads TGCGCCAGCAGCCAAGATTACGCGGGAGGGCCCCTAAGGAATGAGCAGTTCTTC. Residues: CASSQDYAGGPLRNEQFF.